This record covers a single T cell receptor (beta chain). This sample was included in a study of T cells in localized non-small cell lung cancer. The CDR3 contains 15 residues. In germline, CDR1 is SEHNR, CDR2 FQNEAQ (reference sequence). V gave up 6 bases and J gave up 3 bases; unmatched junction bases: 9. Data came from immunoSEQ multiplex PCR; TCRdb stores just in-frame clones and leaves some out. The repertoire holds roughly 48,000 clones, with roughly 80% as singletons. The sequences come from PBMCs, collected before any cancer treatment. This receptor was obtained from a woman aged 40 to 75 with stage II lung adenocarcinoma. The chain combines TRBV7-9 with TRBJ2-7, with 9 bases matching TRBD1. The CDR3 here is CASRPTWTGDYEQYF. DNA for the CDR3: TGTGCCAGCAGGCCTACCTGGACAGGGGACTACGAGCAGTACTTC.